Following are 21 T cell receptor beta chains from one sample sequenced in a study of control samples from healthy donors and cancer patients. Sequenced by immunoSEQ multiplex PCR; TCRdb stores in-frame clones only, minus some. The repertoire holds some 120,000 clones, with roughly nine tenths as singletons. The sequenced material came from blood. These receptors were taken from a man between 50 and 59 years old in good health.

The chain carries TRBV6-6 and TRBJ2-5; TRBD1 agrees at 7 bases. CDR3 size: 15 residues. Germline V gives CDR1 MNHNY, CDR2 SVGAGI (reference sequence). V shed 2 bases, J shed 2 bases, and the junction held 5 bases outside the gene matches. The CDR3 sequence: CASSYGTVSQETQYF. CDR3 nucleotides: TGTGCCAGCAGTTACGGGACAGTGTCTCAAGAGACCCAGTACTTC.

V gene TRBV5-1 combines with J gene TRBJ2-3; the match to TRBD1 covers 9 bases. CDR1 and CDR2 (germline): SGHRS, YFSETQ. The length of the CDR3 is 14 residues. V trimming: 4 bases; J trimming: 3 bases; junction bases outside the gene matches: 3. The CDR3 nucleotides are TGCGCCAGCAGCCCCGGACAGGGGACAGATACGCAGTATTTT. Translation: CASSPGQGTDTQYF.

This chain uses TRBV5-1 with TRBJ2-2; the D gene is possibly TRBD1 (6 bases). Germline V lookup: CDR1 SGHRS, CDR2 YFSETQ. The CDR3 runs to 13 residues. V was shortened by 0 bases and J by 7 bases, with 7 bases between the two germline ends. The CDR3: CASSLEGDGELFF. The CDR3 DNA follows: TGCGCCAGCAGCTTGGAGGGGGACGGGGAGCTGTTTTTT.

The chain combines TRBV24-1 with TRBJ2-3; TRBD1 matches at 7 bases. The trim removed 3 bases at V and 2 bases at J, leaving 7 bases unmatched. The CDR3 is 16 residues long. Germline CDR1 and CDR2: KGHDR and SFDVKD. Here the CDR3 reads CATSDRPRGYTDTQYF. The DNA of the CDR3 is TGTGCCACCAGTGATCGACCCAGGGGGTACACAGATACGCAGTATTTT.

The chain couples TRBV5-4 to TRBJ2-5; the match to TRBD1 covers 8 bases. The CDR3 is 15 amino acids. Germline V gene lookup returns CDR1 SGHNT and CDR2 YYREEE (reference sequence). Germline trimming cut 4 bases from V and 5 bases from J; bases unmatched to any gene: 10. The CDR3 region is CASSPRQGSWETQYF. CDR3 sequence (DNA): TGTGCCAGCAGCCCAAGACAGGGGTCATGGGAGACCCAGTACTTC.

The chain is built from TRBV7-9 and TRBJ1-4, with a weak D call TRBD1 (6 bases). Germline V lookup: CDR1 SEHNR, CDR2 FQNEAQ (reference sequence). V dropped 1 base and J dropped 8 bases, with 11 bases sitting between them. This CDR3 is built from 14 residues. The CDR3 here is CASSLGTGQEKLFF. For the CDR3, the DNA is TGTGCCAGCAGCTTAGGCACAGGGCAAGAAAAACTGTTTTTT.

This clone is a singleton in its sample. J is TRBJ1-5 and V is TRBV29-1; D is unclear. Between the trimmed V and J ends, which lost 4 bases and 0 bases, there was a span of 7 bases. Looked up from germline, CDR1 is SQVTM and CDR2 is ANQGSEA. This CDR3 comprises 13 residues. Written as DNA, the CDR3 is TGCAGCGTTGCAGAGAATAGCAATCAGCCCCAGCATTTT. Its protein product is CSVAENSNQPQHF.

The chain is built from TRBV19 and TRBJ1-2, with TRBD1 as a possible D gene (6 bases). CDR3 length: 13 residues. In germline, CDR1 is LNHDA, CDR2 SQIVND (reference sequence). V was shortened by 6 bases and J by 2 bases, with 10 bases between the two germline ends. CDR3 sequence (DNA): TGTGCCAGTAGCGAGGGGGGAAACTATGGCTACACCTTC. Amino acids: CASSEGGNYGYTF.

This CDR3 reads CASSLLQGANDYGYTF. The DNA of the CDR3 is TGTGCCAGCAGCCTATTACAGGGGGCGAATGACTATGGCTACACCTTC. The chain joins TRBV5-6 to TRBJ1-2; 9 nucleotides agree with TRBD1. The CDR3 runs to 16 residues. Per germline, CDR1 SGHDT and CDR2 YYEEEE. V was pared by 4 bases and J by 3 bases, with 10 bases of the junction left unmatched.

The CDR3 DNA reads as TGTGCCAGCAGTTCAGGGTTCCAGGATACGCAGTATTTT. This sequence encodes CASSSGFQDTQYF. The V call is TRBV6-2 or TRBV6-3, the J call TRBJ2-3; D perhaps matches TRBD1 (5 bases). CDR3 length: 13 residues. The germline V gene has CDR1 MNHEY and CDR2 SVGEGT. V lost 4 bases, J lost 6 bases, and 11 bases lay in between.

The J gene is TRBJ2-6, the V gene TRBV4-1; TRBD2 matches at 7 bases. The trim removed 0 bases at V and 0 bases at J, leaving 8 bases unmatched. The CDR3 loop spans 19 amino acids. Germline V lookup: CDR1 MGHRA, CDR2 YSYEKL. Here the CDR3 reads CASSQEGAGVSSGANVLTF. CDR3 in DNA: TGCGCCAGCAGCCAAGAAGGGGCGGGGGTTTCCTCTGGGGCCAACGTCCTGACTTTC.

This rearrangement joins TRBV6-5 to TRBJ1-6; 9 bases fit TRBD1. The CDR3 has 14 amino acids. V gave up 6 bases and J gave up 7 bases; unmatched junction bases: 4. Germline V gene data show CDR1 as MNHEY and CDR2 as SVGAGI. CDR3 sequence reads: CASRGQGSNSPLHF. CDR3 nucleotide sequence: TGTGCCAGCAGAGGACAGGGGTCCAATTCACCCCTCCACTTT.

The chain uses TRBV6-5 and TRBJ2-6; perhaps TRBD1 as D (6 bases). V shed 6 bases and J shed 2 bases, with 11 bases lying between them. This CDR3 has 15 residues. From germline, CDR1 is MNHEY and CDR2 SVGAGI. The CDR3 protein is CASRSPGAGANVLTF. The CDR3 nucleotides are TGTGCCAGCAGGTCCCCAGGGGCTGGGGCCAACGTCCTGACTTTC.

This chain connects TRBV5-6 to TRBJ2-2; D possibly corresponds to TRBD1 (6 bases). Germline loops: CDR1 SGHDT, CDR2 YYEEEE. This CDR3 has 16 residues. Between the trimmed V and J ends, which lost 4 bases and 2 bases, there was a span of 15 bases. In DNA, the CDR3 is TGTGCCAGCAGCGCGTTGGCAGGGGTAAACACCGGGGAGCTGTTTTTT. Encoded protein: CASSALAGVNTGELFF.

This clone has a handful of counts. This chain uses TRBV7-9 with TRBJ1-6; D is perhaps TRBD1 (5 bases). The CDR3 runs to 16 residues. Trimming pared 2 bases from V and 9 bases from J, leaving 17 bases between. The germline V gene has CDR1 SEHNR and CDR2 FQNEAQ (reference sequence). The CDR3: CASSLIGAPAFSPLHF. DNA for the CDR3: TGTGCCAGCAGCTTAATAGGGGCGCCGGCCTTTTCACCCCTCCACTTT. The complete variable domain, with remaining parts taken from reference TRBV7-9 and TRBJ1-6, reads DTGVSQNPRHKITKRGQNVTFRCDPISEHNRLYWYRQTLGQGPEFLTYFQNEAQLEKSRLLSDRFSAERPKGSFSTLEIQRTEQGDSAMYLCASSLIGAPAFSPLHFGNGTRLTVT.

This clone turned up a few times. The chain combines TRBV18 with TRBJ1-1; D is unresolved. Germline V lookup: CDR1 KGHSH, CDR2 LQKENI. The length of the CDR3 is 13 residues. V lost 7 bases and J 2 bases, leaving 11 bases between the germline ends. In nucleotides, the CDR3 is TGTGCCAGCTTAGACGGACTTAACACTGAAGCTTTCTTT. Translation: CASLDGLNTEAFF.

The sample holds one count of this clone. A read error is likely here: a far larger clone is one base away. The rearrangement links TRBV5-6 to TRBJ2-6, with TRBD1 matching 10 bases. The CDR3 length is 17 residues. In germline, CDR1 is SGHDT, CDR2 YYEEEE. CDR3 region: CARSWGDRGTGANVLTF. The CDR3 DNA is TGTGCCCGCAGCTGGGGGGACAGGGGTACTGGGGCCAACGTCCTGACTTTC.

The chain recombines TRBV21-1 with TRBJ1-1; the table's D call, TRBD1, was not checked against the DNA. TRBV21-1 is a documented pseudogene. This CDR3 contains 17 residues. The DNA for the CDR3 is TGTGCCAGCAGCAAAGGGGGCCCCGAATTCATGAACACTGAAGCTTTCTTT. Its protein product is CASSKGGPEFMNTEAFF.

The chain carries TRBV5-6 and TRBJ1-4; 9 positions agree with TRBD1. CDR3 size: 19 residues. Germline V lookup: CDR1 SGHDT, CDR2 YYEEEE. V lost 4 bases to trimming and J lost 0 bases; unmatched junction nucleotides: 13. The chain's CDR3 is CASSPPGQGILATNEKLFF. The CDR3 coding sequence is TGTGCCAGCAGCCCGCCGGGACAGGGCATACTTGCAACTAATGAAAAACTGTTTTTT.

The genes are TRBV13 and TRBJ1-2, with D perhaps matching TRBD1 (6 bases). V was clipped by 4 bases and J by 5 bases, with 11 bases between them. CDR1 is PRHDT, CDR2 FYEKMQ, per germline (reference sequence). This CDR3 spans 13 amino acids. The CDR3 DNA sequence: TGTGCCAGCAGCTCTCCAGGGGATTATGGCTACACCTTC. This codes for CASSSPGDYGYTF.

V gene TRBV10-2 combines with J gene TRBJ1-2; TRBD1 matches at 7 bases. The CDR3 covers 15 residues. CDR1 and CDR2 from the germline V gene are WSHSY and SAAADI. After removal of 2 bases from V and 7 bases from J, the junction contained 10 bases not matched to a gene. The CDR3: CASSEPRQGSFGYTF. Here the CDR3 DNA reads TGCGCCAGCAGTGAGCCACGACAGGGATCGTTTGGCTACACCTTC.